The present T cell receptor (beta chain) was sequenced within a study of OX40 agonist ivuxolimab in advanced cancers. Across the whole study: Mean age approximately 66 years, range about 20 to 79; about 85% male.

This clone was recorded only once. The antigen remains undetermined. Unmatched junction bases numbered 6, after V lost 5 bases and J lost 5 bases. CDR3 length: 16 residues. Germline CDR1 and CDR2: SGHNT and YENEEA. Autoimmune disease history or systemic immunosuppression meant exclusion. Peripheral blood came from all dose cohorts at three timepoints. Study-level results: Clonal expansion was seen in CD4+ and CD8+ blood T cells by week 6 at 0.1 to 3.0 mg/kg.

Repertoires were generated with immunoSEQ multiplex PCR, while TCRdb's copy carries only in-frame clones and drops some. Here the sample spans tens of thousands of clones, almost 90% being singletons. V is TRBV11-3 and J is TRBJ2-3, with 14 bases fitting TRBD2. Sequenced material: CD4+ or CD8+ T cells sorted from blood, taken in a trial of the OX40 agonist ivuxolimab. The sequence was obtained from an adult with an advanced solid tumor such as melanoma, head and neck, liver or kidney cancer. The CDR3 nucleotides are TGTGCCAGCAGCCGAGGACTAGCGGGAGGTAAAGATACGCAGTATTTT. Translating it yields CASSRGLAGGKDTQYF.